The 9 T cell receptor beta chains reported below all come from one sample, sequenced in a study of blood T cell repertoires in COVID-19. Clones were read by immunoSEQ multiplex PCR, and TCRdb kept only the in-frame ones, dropping some. The sample comprises some 310,000 clones, 90% of which are singletons, and around 0.97% rests with the top ten. Sequencing input: peripheral blood. Receptor source: a middle-aged woman with COVID-19, enrolled during active disease.

The chain joins TRBV4-3 to TRBJ2-1; 7 bases match TRBD2. The CDR3 is 19 amino acids. Trimming took 0 bases from V and 5 from J; bases not matched to a gene: 16. CDR1 LGHNA and CDR2 YSLEER come from the germline V gene. CDR3 in DNA: TGCGCCAGCAGCCAAGATCGGTATCGGGCTAGCGGAGAAAACAATGAGCAGTTCTTC. Its protein is CASSQDRYRASGENNEQFF.

The CDR3 sequence: CASSIEGVGGTEAFF. CDR3 coding DNA: TGTGCCAGTAGTATAGAAGGAGTGGGAGGAACTGAAGCTTTCTTT. The rearrangement uses TRBV19 and TRBJ1-1; D is unclear. Germline lookup yields CDR1 LNHDA and CDR2 SQIVND (reference sequence). This CDR3 spans 15 amino acids. The germline V and J ends were trimmed by 0 bases and 5 bases, with 13 bases remaining between them.

V usage is TRBV7-8 and J usage is TRBJ1-1; D uncertain. The V end lost 1 base, the J end lost 0 bases, and 9 bases lay between the germline ends. CDR1 SGHVS and CDR2 FQNEAQ come from the germline V gene. The CDR3 loop spans 15 amino acids. The DNA of the CDR3 is TGTGCCAGCAGCTTAGGCAGGAACCTGAACACTGAAGCTTTCTTT. Translated: CASSLGRNLNTEAFF.

The CDR3 spells CASSFSTGMDYYEQYF. CDR3 coding DNA: TGCGCCAGCAGCTTTAGTACGGGCATGGACTACTACGAGCAGTACTTC. The rearrangement links TRBV5-1 to TRBJ2-7; D perhaps matches TRBD2 (6 bases). Looked up from germline, CDR1 is SGHRS and CDR2 is YFSETQ. CDR3 size: 16 residues. Trimming shortened V by 2 bases and J by 3 bases, and 18 bases separated the two germline ends. Drawing the rest from reference TRBV5-1 and TRBJ2-7, the complete variable domain is KAGVTQTPRYLIKTRGQQVTLSCSPISGHRSVSWYQQTPGQGLQFLFEYFSETQRNKGNFPGRFSGRQFSNSRSEMNVSTLELGDSALYLCASSFSTGMDYYEQYFGPGTRLTVT.

This sequence joins TRBV11-1 and TRBJ1-3, with no clear D. The germline V gene encodes CDR1 SGHAT and CDR2 FQDESV (reference sequence). The CDR3 spans 15 residues. V gave up 3 bases and J gave up 2 bases, with 11 bases separating them. The CDR3 spells CASSFLSTAGNTIYF. The CDR3 coding sequence is TGTGCCAGCAGCTTCTTGAGTACCGCTGGAAACACCATATATTTT.

The V and J genes are TRBV27 and TRBJ2-7; the D gene is possibly TRBD1 (6 bases). In germline, CDR1 is MNHEY, CDR2 SMNVEV (reference sequence). The CDR3 is 14 residues long. The V end lost 8 bases, the J end lost 5 bases, and 19 bases lay between the germline ends. In nucleotides, the CDR3 is TGTGCCAGCGCTGACCGGGACATAGTCGACGAGCAGTACTTC. This encodes CASADRDIVDEQYF.

The chain employs TRBV11-3 and TRBJ2-1, with D possibly matching TRBD2 (7 bases). Trimming removed 5 bases from V and 10 bases from J, with 24 bases in between. The CDR3 runs 16 residues. Germline V lookup: CDR1 SGHNT, CDR2 YENEEA. The CDR3 DNA reads as TGTGCCAGCAGCCTTGGGGGGGCCAGAGGGGCGGGCGAGCAGTTCTTC. Protein sequence: CASSLGGARGAGEQFF.

In DNA form, the CDR3 reads TGTGCCAGCAGCCAGCCCAACAGGGGGCCTGGAAACACCATATATTTT. Translated: CASSQPNRGPGNTIYF. V gene TRBV3-1 (or the pseudogene TRBV3-2) combines with J gene TRBJ1-3, with 9 bases fitting TRBD1. V lost 3 bases, J lost 2 bases, and 5 bases stayed unmatched. This CDR3 region has 16 residues. Looked up from germline, CDR1 is LGHDT and CDR2 is YNNKEL (reference sequence).

The CDR3 DNA reads as TGTGCCAGCAGCTCGATTTGCAGGGAGGAGGTTCAGCCCCAGCATTTT. This codes for CASSSICREEVQPQHF. The chain recombines TRBV5-7 with TRBJ1-5; tentatively, D is TRBD1 (5 bases). TRBV5-7 is labeled an ORF, and its function is uncertain. V was pared by 3 bases and J by 6 bases, with 19 bases between. The CDR3 loop spans 16 amino acids.